This T cell receptor (beta chain) was recorded in a study of B cell selection in AIRE deficiency. Findings of the study overall: Healthy donors alone shared 31.6% of roughly 4,000 Treg sequences; patients alone around 8.5%. About 29% of healthy-donor shared Treg TCRbeta sequences appeared in patient Tconv cells.

The CDR3 totals 13 residues. The V segment lost 6 bases and the J segment 4 bases; nucleotides outside the gene matches: 3. CDR1 and CDR2 from the germline V gene are LNHDA and SQIVND (reference sequence). Original handling: About 6.1x10^4 patient and roughly 9.6x10^4 healthy donor TCRbeta sequences came from Tregs. Profiling relied on immunoSEQ multiplex PCR, and the TCRdb table lists in-frame clones only, not all of them. The DNA was the basis for D and trimming; V, J and clone size are from that table. The sample includes tens of thousands of clones, 92% seen only once; the top ten take roughly 1.5%. Regulatory T cells were sorted as CD4+CD25hiCD127low/negative. Unrelated healthy donors provided the controls. A remark on this clone: Antigen: not known.

The chain is built from TRBV19 and TRBJ2-5; 9 bases fit TRBD1. This sequence originates from a human donor in good health. The sequenced sample was CD4+CD25+ Tregs sorted from PBMCs. The CDR3 DNA reads TGTGCCAGTAGACAGGGGGCGGGAGAGACCCAGTACTTC. Translating gives CASRQGAGETQYF.